This paragraph covers one TCR beta chain sequence. This clonotype occurred many times. This clone's antigen is unknown. Base qualities are not recorded, but no much larger clone differs from it by a single base. The CDR3 covers 15 residues, taking in both the cysteine and the phenylalanine. Only the CDR3 part of the read is kept: 45 bases, read in frame from the first base. The germline V and J ends show losses of 5 bases and 6 bases respectively, and no gene match explains 8 bases of the junction. Based on the germline V gene, the CDR1 and CDR2 sequences are SGHTA and FQGTGA. This entry comes from a study of tumor-infiltrating lymphocytes in glioblastoma multiforme (dated by TCRdb to about 2017). With regard to the full study: The study tested whether intratumoral genomic heterogeneity fosters TIL diversity by jointly investigating somatic mutations, TIL diversity and immune response activity. The full study reports these points: RNA-based TCR sequencing may distort clone frequencies because T cells carry unequal numbers of TCR transcripts. Only one glioblastoma patient was included in the TCR and somatic mutation analysis, limiting generalizability. T cells were not sorted into functional subsets, which the authors noted as a future improvement.

TCRB libraries were constructed from RNA through three rounds of nested multiplex PCR following a modified ARM-PCR protocol with multiple V-beta primers and a C-beta primer. Starting from 0.5 to 0.55 ug of total RNA, TCRB-specific cDNA was synthesized using ProtoScript II Reverse Transcriptase and a C-beta primer. For the TCRB libraries, no unique molecular identifiers were described. In the third PCR, barcodes and adapters were added over approximately 25 cycles with Deep VentR (exo-) polymerase, and the 250-500 bp bands were then gel purified. TCRB libraries were sequenced on an Illumina HiSeq 2500 with 250 bp paired-end reads. Per the original workflow: Trimmomatic was used to clean reads, FLASH to merge reads, MiGEC to assign V, D and J segments, and VDJtools to perform the analysis. Repertoire diversity was measured using the Shannon-Wiener diversity index, which was calculated with VDJtools. TCRdb reprocessing: public reads trimmed at Q25 with fastp, clones called with MiXCR, in-frame beta chains kept. All rows with the same CDR3 protein become a single entry with the most common DNA and genes. The V and J calls were not made by the authors but by TCRdb's processing. Present in this sample are some 10,000 distinct CDR3 sequences, around three fifths of which were seen just once. The ten largest clones capture around 31% of the sample.

For each of the approximately eleven tumor samples, the AllPrep DNA/RNA mini kit was used to purify genomic DNA and total RNA simultaneously. Every RNA sample had an OD 260/280 ratio above 1.9 and an RNA integrity number above 6.5. The rearranged segments are TRBV7-3 and TRBJ2-1; 9 central bases correspond to TRBD2. This clonotype was sampled from a male donor with glioblastoma. Sequencing was carried out using brain tumor tissue. The encoded CDR3 is CASSVTSGPFNEQFF. The DNA sequence follows: TGTGCCAGCAGCGTCACTAGCGGGCCCTTCAATGAGCAGTTCTTC. Outside the CDR3, residues come from the reference TRBV7-3 and TRBJ2-1 proteins, so the full variable domain is: GAGVSQTPSNKVTEKGKYVELRCDPISGHTALYWYRQSLGQGPEFLIYFQGTGAADDSGLPNDRFFAVRPEGSVSTLKIQRTERGDSAVYLCASSVTSGPFNEQFFGPGTRLTVL.